This note documents a single TCR beta chain sequence. This clone was observed a handful of times. Which antigen it targets is not known. No base-level quality is on record; no much larger clone is a single base apart. The library was generated by the immunoSEQ multiplex PCR assay. For the multiplex PCR, a mixture combining 60 forward primers for TCR Vbeta segments and 13 reverse primers for TCR Jbeta segments was used. Amplification of the CDR3 region of rearranged TCR beta genes was performed with a multiplex PCR assay on genomic DNA. The Illumina HiSeq System was used to sequence the amplified TCR beta libraries as 87-base-pair reads. The authors processed their data as follows. A later analysis counted tens of millions of unique TCR beta chains across the 670 or so repertoires, and some 11 million of these chains were shared by at least two donors. To remove PCR and sequencing errors, raw reads were error-corrected and collapsed into unique sequences using a nearest-neighbor algorithm that merged closely related sequences. CDR3 sequences were aligned to IMGT reference sequences to assign V, D and J gene segments. Each retained sequence needed at least a six-nucleotide match to both a V gene segment and a J gene segment. Rearrangements were called productive when the CDR3 lacked stop codons and stayed in frame with V and J; all others were non-productive. CDR3 was defined according to IMGT convention as the region running from the second conserved V-encoded cysteine to the conserved J-encoded phenylalanine. In an earlier analysis of around 570 of the donors, sequences lacking an unambiguous match to a single V gene segment were excluded. An earlier analysis of 500 to 600 of the donors classified V segments as functional when productive rearrangements were above 56.7% and as segregating when the standard deviation between donors was above 5%. A statistical classification framework was built for diagnosing cytomegalovirus status from the catalog of TCR beta chain sequences. A later analysis assigned V and J genes by comparing TCR nucleotide sequences with IMGT/GENE-DB human TR gene sequences. In a later analysis, CDR3 sequences and most-parsimonious VDJ recombination scenarios were assigned using the TCRdist pipeline. A later analysis defined each TCR beta chain by its CDR3 amino acid sequence plus V-gene family, and excluded reads lacking a unique V-gene family. To address suspected cross-contamination and a sequencing artifact, a later analysis removed under 600 highly shared, low-generation-probability nucleotide sequences. In a later analysis, a clonal expansion index for each public chain was calculated from normalized within-repertoire ranks of inferred template counts. In a later analysis, generation probabilities were computed with a VDJ recombination model fitted to out-of-frame rearrangements, and the resulting probabilities were checked against IGoR. A later analysis scored TCR-TCR, TCR-HLA and TCR-CMV co-occurrence with hypergeometric tests, applying a repertoire-size bias correction to TCR pairs. A later analysis estimated false discovery rates by permuting HLA or CMV assignments 20 times. In a later analysis, co-occurring TCRs were grouped using DBSCAN, with TCRdist sequence similarity added in when clustering inside HLA-allele-positive subsets. For co-occurrence clustering, repertoires with fewer than 30,000 or more than 120,000 public chains were excluded, along with 5 or 6 repertoires with anomalous nucleotide sharing. TCRdb limited this immuneACCESS table to in-frame rearrangements with V and J called. A share of clones is missing; checked studies link under half to unresolved V genes, and the rest is unexplained. V and J calls and clone size follow that table, whereas D and trimming were derived from the DNA. This sample has some 90,000 clones in its table, and around 80% of those were observed once. Approximately 1.4% of the sample is held by the ten biggest clonotypes.

The CDR3 starts with the cysteine, ends with the phenylalanine, and has 15 residues. The CDR3 DNA has 45 bases and is translated from base 1. Reading the germline V gene gives CDR1 SGHTA and CDR2 FQGNSA. V loses 1 base at its end and J loses 2 bases; junction bases beyond the gene matches: 4. This specimen comes from a study of cytomegalovirus exposure and HLA in healthy donors (dated by TCRdb to between 2016 and 2019). Study-level background: In an earlier analysis of roughly 590 of the donors, around 290 Gb of sequence data and 90 million to 120 million unique TCR beta sequences from 150 million to 200 million T cells were reported. An early release covering just under 650 HLA-typed donors comprised about 320 gigabases of sequencing data and roughly 86 million unique TCR sequences. The genetic ancestry cluster associated with self-reported Caucasian donors included 81% of the 300 to 450 genotyped donors. The study was designed to test whether signatures of past pathogen exposure could be identified by cataloging public T cell receptors. The T cell repertoires of some 670 subjects were profiled by immunosequencing and related to cytomegalovirus serostatus. A separate validation cohort of roughly 110 different subjects was used in addition to the approximately 610-subject first cohort. High-throughput TCR immunosequencing, statistical association of individual TCRs with disease status, and machine learning were combined to predict cytomegalovirus infection status. In a later analysis, previously published TCR beta repertoires from about 640 donors were re-analyzed and high-resolution HLA genotyping was added so that TCR occurrence patterns could be studied. Rather than drawing on any new phenotypic data, the later analysis identified candidate immune exposures from TCR beta sequences and the way those sequences occurred across donors. In an earlier analysis of roughly 600 of the donors, high-throughput TCR beta sequencing was used to judge whether each TCR beta V gene segment behaved as functional or pseudogenic. Donor age, sex, ethnicity and CMV serostatus were compiled alongside the repertoire data. Genome-wide SNP genotypes for about 65% of the 666 donors were used in a later genetic analysis, which treated that subset as a discovery cohort. All discovery cohort repertoires had been generated using a single sequencing platform. HLA typing included class I and class II loci at four-digit resolution. The number of donors typed differed by locus, with about 629-630 for A, B, C, DRB1 and DQB1, 522 for DQA1, approximately 580 for DPA1, and roughly 450 for DPB1. Five DR-DQ haplotypes were handled as single units for association and clustering, since linkage in the cohort was strong. On average, roughly 250,000 unique TCR beta nucleotide sequences were sequenced per donor among about 400 genotyped donors of the cohort, with about 19% of those sequences being non-productive.

The cohort comprised some 730 healthy bone marrow donors. At the time of sampling, all cohort members were nominally healthy, though unrecorded immune exposures were likely present. The donor was CMV seronegative and was included in the group of over 300 seronegative cohort members. Every donor gave a peripheral blood sample, and the peripheral blood mononuclear cells from that sample were used for TCR beta sequencing. The Qiagen DNeasy Blood Extraction Kit was used to extract genomic DNA from the blood cell samples. Overall results and qualifications from the work: Because the 87-base-pair reads could not distinguish some IMGT-functional V segments, including TRBV6-2 and TRBV6-3, those segments were excluded. In the study, some 160 TCR beta chains were listed as associated with cytomegalovirus. The cohort was sequenced for TCR beta chains only, and without alpha or paired-chain data the features that could be detected were limited. According to the authors, the approach could potentially be generalized to other disease states and immunological phenotypes. Strong co-occurrence of HLA alleles, especially DR and DQ, made assigning TCR associations to individual alleles difficult. The classifier was reported to diagnose cytomegalovirus status with high specificity and sensitivity in both the original cohort and the validation cohort. In a later analysis, HLA-associated TCR beta chains were found to be more clonally expanded and to have lower generation probabilities than equally common non-associated chains. An earlier analysis of roughly 570 of the donors showed that most TCR beta V segments appeared in productive rearrangements either about 87% or about 30% of the time, which broadly matched IMGT annotations. A cluster of highly shared sequence variants was judged likely to represent a technical artifact of the sequencing pipeline. Presence/absence analyses assumed roughly uniform sequencing depth across donors, an assumption that may not hold. HLA typing was unavailable for some donors at each locus, so association tests used only the typed subset. A further reported finding was that TCR beta sequences accurately predicted the HLA-A and HLA-B alleles for most subjects in the first cohort. Most TCR sequences were observed very rarely across donors, whereas some public TCRs were present in many individuals. Three of the identified cytomegalovirus-associated TCR beta chains were confirmed in vitro to be specific for cytomegalovirus antigens. V-gene and J-gene trimming of TCR beta chains was associated with a missense DCLRE1C variant in a later genetic analysis, and the association was replicated in an independent cohort. In a later analysis, TCR association rates were found to vary across HLA loci, with the most associated TCRs seen for DRB1 alleles and the fewest for HLA-C alleles. A later analysis found that most CMV-associated TCR beta chains appeared HLA-restricted, with HLA associations seemingly driven largely by CMV exposure. In a later analysis, several top co-occurrence clusters were reported to appear linked to parvovirus B19, influenza, CMV and Epstein-Barr virus. Correlated functional status among segregating V segments might reflect linkage disequilibrium, but an unknown experimental factor could not be ruled out. According to a later genetic analysis, donors in an Asian-associated ancestry cluster had fewer N-insertions in productive TCRs than the roughly 700-donor mean. Immune exposure information for the cohort was limited to CMV serostatus. At a false discovery rate of 0.05, a later analysis linked fewer than 20,000 TCR beta sequences to specific HLA alleles. The earlier analysis of approximately 590 of the donors excluded about 16 rarely observed V segments, including chromosome 9 orphons, because counts were too low.

The receptor was derived from a man between 40 and 49 years old in good health and CMV-seronegative. Sequencing was carried out using PBMCs. Recombination joined TRBV7-2 with TRBJ2-5; 7 bases in between match TRBD1. The encoded CDR3 is CASSLDRGQQETQYF. DNA sequence: TGTGCCAGCAGCTTAGACCGGGGACAGCAAGAGACCCAGTACTTC. When the CDR3 is completed using the reference TRBV7-2 and TRBJ2-5 genes on either side, the full variable domain is GAGVSQSPSNKVTEKGKDVELRCDPISGHTALYWYRQSLGQGLEFLIYFQGNSAPDKSGLPSDRFSAERTGGSVSTLTIQRTQQEDSAVYLCASSLDRGQQETQYFGPGTRLLVL.